The 13 T cell receptor beta chains below come from one sample, sequenced in a study of blood T cell repertoires in COVID-19 (dated by TCRdb to 2020 to 2021). The library relied on the immunoSEQ multiplex PCR assay. Imported from immuneACCESS, the table was reduced by TCRdb to in-frame sequences with V and J called. These copies leave out some clones; in studies compared against another copy, an unresolved V gene accounts for under half, and the cause of the remainder is not known. This sample holds nearly 350,000 clones; around 86% were observed only once. Jointly, the top ten make up over 6% of the sample. The specimen was peripheral blood. The receptors here all came from a woman in her 50s with COVID-19, enrolled during active disease.

The gene calls are TRBV29-1 and TRBJ1-2, with D unresolved. There are 12 residues in the CDR3. Germline CDR1 reads SQVTM; CDR2 reads ANQGSEA. V was cut by 1 base and J by 1 base, with 4 bases left in between. The DNA for the CDR3 is TGCAGCGTTGAAGGTCATAACTATGGCTACACCTTC. It encodes CSVEGHNYGYTF.

This chain joins TRBV11-2 and TRBJ1-6; D is unresolved. Germline V gene data show CDR1 as SGHAT and CDR2 as FQNNGV. CDR3 size: 17 residues. The V end was cut by 1 base, the J end by 1 base, with 11 bases between. The CDR3 reads CASSLVVGLSYNSPLHF. CDR3 bases: TGTGCCAGCAGCTTAGTTGTAGGACTTTCCTATAATTCACCCCTCCACTTT.

This clone was picked up one time. This sequence joins TRBV5-6 and TRBJ1-3; D may be TRBD1 (5 bases). The V end lost 0 bases, the J end lost 3 bases, and 13 bases lay between the germline ends. CDR1 and CDR2 (germline): SGHDT, YYEEEE. The CDR3 totals 16 residues. The CDR3 loop reads CASSLDGGIYGNTIYF. The CDR3 nucleotides read TGTGCCAGCAGCTTGGACGGGGGGATATATGGAAACACCATATATTTT.

About this clone itself: Additional DNA sequences in this sample encode the identical CDR3. The chain has TRBV19 and TRBJ2-7; TRBD2 matches at 8 bases. The J segment lost 4 bases and the V segment lost 7 bases, leaving 9 bases of the junction unmatched. CDR3 length: 14 residues. Germline-derived CDR1 and CDR2 are LNHDA and SQIVND (reference sequence). DNA for the CDR3: TGTGCCAGTACCCCTACGGGAGGGATATACGAGCAGTACTTC. Translation: CASTPTGGIYEQYF.

The chain employs TRBV13 and TRBJ1-6; D call uncertain. Trimming removed 9 bases at V and 0 bases at J, with 9 bases between. Germline V gene sequence: CDR1 PRHDT, CDR2 FYEKMQ (reference sequence). This CDR3 spans 14 amino acids. The CDR3 loop is CASTYHSYNSPLHF. The CDR3 nucleotides read TGTGCCAGTACATATCACTCCTATAATTCACCCCTCCACTTT. Full variable domain (remainder filled in from reference TRBV13 and TRBJ1-6): AAGVIQSPRHLIKEKRETATLKCYPIPRHDTVYWYQQGPGQDPQFLISFYEKMQSDKGSIPDRFSAQQFSDYHSELNMSSLELGDSALYFCASTYHSYNSPLHFGNGTRLTVT.

This clone is a singleton in its sample. The chain employs TRBV9 and TRBJ2-7; D may be TRBD2 (6 bases). This CDR3 has 16 residues. V shed 4 bases and J shed 3 bases, with 20 bases lying between them. CDR1 is SGDLS, CDR2 YYNGEE, per germline. The CDR3 nucleotides are TGTGCCAGCAGCCCCCAAACCGGGACTTATAACTACGAGCAGTACTTC. Translating gives CASSPQTGTYNYEQYF.

The rearrangement uses TRBV5-1 and TRBJ2-7, with 12 bases aligning to TRBD2. Germline assignment: CDR1 SGHRS and CDR2 YFSETQ. The CDR3 has 15 residues. After removal of 4 bases from V and 2 bases from J, the junction contained 4 bases not matched to a gene. The CDR3 protein is CASSRTSGVPYEQYF. CDR3 nucleotides: TGCGCCAGCAGCAGGACTAGCGGGGTCCCCTACGAGCAGTACTTC.

The gene calls are TRBV29-1 and TRBJ2-1, with 10 positions matching TRBD2. Germline loops: CDR1 SQVTM, CDR2 ANQGSEA. This CDR3 is 12 amino acids long. The V gene end was trimmed by 6 bases and the J gene end by 9 bases; junction bases not matched to a gene: 5. The CDR3 loop reads CSVPGTSVEQFF. CDR3 nucleotides: TGCAGCGTCCCAGGGACTAGCGTTGAGCAGTTCTTC.

The chain recombines TRBV25-1 with TRBJ1-2; 7 bases are a match to TRBD1. The CDR3 covers 15 residues. CDR1 MGHDK and CDR2 SYGVNS come from the germline V gene. V shed 4 bases and J 1 base; nucleotides not matched to a gene: 6. The CDR3 DNA follows: TGTGCCAGCAGTGCCGGGACAGCGGGTAACTATGGCTACACCTTC. This sequence encodes CASSAGTAGNYGYTF.

The chain links TRBV6-5 to TRBJ2-1, with 14 positions matching TRBD2. Germline trimming cut 2 bases from V and 12 bases from J; bases unmatched to any gene: 3. The CDR3 loop spans 14 amino acids. Per germline, CDR1 MNHEY and CDR2 SVGAGI. As DNA, the CDR3 is TGTGCCAGCAGTTACGGACTAGCGGGAGGAGGGCAGTTCTTC. Translation gives CASSYGLAGGGQFF.

The rearrangement links TRBV5-1 to TRBJ1-2; D is perhaps TRBD1 (6 bases). CDR1 and CDR2 from the germline V gene are SGHRS and YFSETQ. V gave up 4 bases and J gave up 10 bases, with 20 bases separating them. The CDR3 has 14 residues. The CDR3 protein is CASSNPLGTRPYTF. As DNA, the CDR3 is TGCGCCAGCAGCAATCCTCTCGGGACACGACCCTACACCTTC.

This chain's CDR3 is CASRRGSQPQHF. DNA for the CDR3: TGTGCCAGCAGAAGGGGAAGTCAGCCCCAGCATTTT. The chain recombines TRBV6-5 with TRBJ1-5, with D possibly TRBD1 on 5 matching bases. From germline, CDR1 is MNHEY and CDR2 SVGAGI. This CDR3 contains 12 residues. The V end lost 6 bases, the J end lost 6 bases, and 9 bases lay between the germline ends.

The rearrangement uses TRBV5-6 and TRBJ2-7; weak D call: TRBD2 (6 bases). CDR1 is SGHDT and CDR2 is YYEEEE in the germline V gene. V lost 6 bases and J 0 bases, leaving 16 bases between the germline ends. The CDR3 runs to 15 residues. CDR3 region: CASILGGPSSYEQYF. CDR3 nucleotide sequence: TGTGCCAGCATCCTGGGGGGTCCTTCCTCCTACGAGCAGTACTTC. Full variable domain (rest looked up from reference TRBV5-6 and TRBJ2-7): DAGVTQSPTHLIKTRGQQVTLRCSPKSGHDTVSWYQQALGQGPQFIFQYYEEEERQRGNFPDRFSGHQFPNYSSELNVNALLLGDSALYLCASILGGPSSYEQYFGPGTRLTVT.